A selection of T cell receptor beta chains follows, all from one sample in a study of T cells after yellow fever vaccination. In TCRdb, the 5' RACE reads were re-called with MiXCR into one record per CDR3 protein. This sample yields just under 600,000 distinct CDR3 sequences, of which about 13% are seen a single time; over 12% belongs to the top ten. The specimen was PBMCs, collected on the day of the yellow fever booster vaccination. The receptors originated from a man aged 25 to 45 who received the YFV17D yellow fever vaccine. Both conserved end residues are part of each CDR3. D genes are given only for firm matches. Some rows have no size entry. The others give once, few or many, or a class for an expanded clone.

V gene,J gene,D gene,clone size,CDR3 protein,CDR3 DNA
TRBV27,TRBJ2-7,-,few,CASSFSRALPSYEQYF,TGTGCCAGCAGTTTTTCCCGTGCACTCCCCTCCTACGAGCAGTACTTC
TRBV18,TRBJ2-5,TRBD1,many,CASSHDRAKETQYF,TGTGCCAGCTCTCACGACAGGGCGAAAGAGACCCAGTACTTC
TRBV27,TRBJ2-7,TRBD1,-,CASSHRGQGDEQYF,TGTGCCAGCAGCCACAGGGGACAGGGCGACGAGCAGTACTTC
TRBV10-3,TRBJ2-2,-,few,CAISDSTGTDPNTGELFF,TGTGCCATCAGTGATTCGACCGGGACGGATCCGAACACCGGGGAGCTGTTTTTT
TRBV5-5,TRBJ1-4,-,few,CASSLLGGSTNEKLFF,TGTGCCAGCAGCTTACTAGGGGGGTCGACTAATGAAAAACTGTTTTTT
TRBV5-4,TRBJ2-5,-,-,CASSLKNGETQYF,TGTGCCAGCAGCTTGAAAAACGGGGAGACCCAGTACTTC
TRBV20-1,TRBJ2-7,-,-,CSARDFRAGGSYEQYF,TGCAGTGCTAGAGATTTTAGGGCCGGGGGTTCCTACGAGCAGTACTTC
TRBV7-9,TRBJ1-2,-,-,CASTYKGGNYGYTF,TGTGCCAGCACTTACAAAGGGGGGAACTATGGCTACACCTTC
TRBV7-9,TRBJ2-7,TRBD1,-,CASSRRDSESYEQYF,TGTGCCAGCAGCAGACGGGACAGCGAATCTTACGAGCAGTACTTC
TRBV12-5,TRBJ1-1,-,-,CASGPGQREAFF,TGTGCTAGTGGTCCGGGACAACGAGAAGCTTTCTTT
TRBV20-1,TRBJ2-1,TRBD2,few,CSALTGTSFNDEQFF,TGCAGTGCTCTTACCGGGACTAGTTTTAACGATGAGCAGTTCTTC
TRBV5-1,TRBJ2-3,TRBD2,-,CASSSLVGSGRSTDTQYF,TGCGCCAGCAGCTCTCTCGTGGGGAGCGGGAGGAGCACAGATACGCAGTATTTT
TRBV5-1,TRBJ2-5,-,few,CASSFNSPLRETQYF,TGCGCCAGCAGCTTTAATAGCCCATTAAGAGAGACCCAGTACTTC
TRBV24-1,TRBJ2-1,-,-,CATSAPGVNEQFF,TGTGCCACCAGTGCCCCAGGGGTCAATGAGCAGTTCTTC
TRBV7-2,TRBJ2-6,TRBD2,many,CASSSTSGTGANVLTF,TGTGCCAGCAGCTCGACTAGCGGGACAGGGGCCAACGTCCTGACTTTC
TRBV4-1,TRBJ2-5,-,few,CASSQEGGFGETQYF,TGCGCCAGCAGCCAAGAGGGGGGATTTGGAGAGACCCAGTACTTC
TRBV6-2/TRBV6-3,TRBJ2-7,-,-,CASSPDTIYEQYF,TGTGCCAGCAGCCCGGACACAATTTACGAGCAGTACTTC
TRBV20-1,TRBJ2-7,TRBD1,few,CSAHSRDRAYEQYF,TGCAGTGCCCACTCCCGGGACAGGGCATACGAGCAGTACTTC
TRBV3-1,TRBJ2-5,-,-,CASSHLLAEQETQYF,TGTGCCAGCAGCCATCTATTGGCGGAGCAAGAGACCCAGTACTTC
TRBV9,TRBJ2-3,-,few,CASSPHFRVGAMTDTQYF,TGTGCCAGCAGCCCCCACTTCCGTGTAGGGGCGATGACAGATACGCAGTATTTT
TRBV29-1,TRBJ1-2,-,-,CSVEDRTERDYTF,TGCAGCGTTGAAGACCGGACAGAAAGGGACTACACCTTC
TRBV9,TRBJ2-1,-,few,CASSVGRDYNEQFF,TGTGCCAGCAGCGTAGGCAGGGACTACAATGAGCAGTTCTTC
TRBV7-2,TRBJ2-3,-,few,CASSPLQGSTDTQYF,TGTGCCAGCAGCCCCTTACAGGGTAGCACAGATACGCAGTATTTT
TRBV12-3/TRBV12-4,TRBJ2-7,-,-,CASSFSDLLREQYF,TGTGCCAGCAGTTTTTCCGACTTACTACGCGAGCAGTACTTC
TRBV6-1,TRBJ2-3,TRBD2,few,CASSHLAGAEGHTDTQYF,TGTGCCAGCAGTCATCTAGCGGGAGCAGAGGGGCACACAGATACGCAGTATTTT
TRBV3-1,TRBJ1-2,-,few,CASSQDNTPANYGYTF,TGTGCCAGCAGCCAAGACAACACACCAGCTAACTATGGCTACACCTTC
TRBV27,TRBJ1-5,-,-,CASSRTGSSNQPQHF,TGTGCCAGCAGCAGAACAGGATCCAGCAATCAGCCCCAGCATTTT
TRBV20-1,TRBJ2-2,TRBD1,-,CSATQTGSGELFF,TGCAGTGCCACCCAGACAGGGAGTGGGGAGCTGTTTTTT
TRBV20-1,TRBJ2-1,-,many,CSARGVVGLQFF,TGCAGTGCTCGGGGCGTTGTCGGTTTGCAGTTCTTC
TRBV7-8,TRBJ1-3,-,few,CASSLGWVIGLGNTIYF,TGTGCCAGCAGCTTAGGATGGGTCATCGGATTAGGAAACACCATATATTTT
TRBV5-5,TRBJ1-3,-,-,CASSLDWSSGNTIYF,TGTGCCAGCAGCTTGGACTGGAGCTCTGGAAACACCATATATTTT
TRBV3-1,TRBJ2-3,-,-,CASSQFGTGSYF,-
TRBV7-2,TRBJ2-1,-,once,CASSLDEQGEQFF,TGTGCCAGCAGCTTAGACGAGCAGGGTGAGCAGTTCTTC
TRBV7-9,TRBJ1-2,-,many,CASSLELGFGYGYTF,TGTGCCAGCAGCTTAGAACTGGGGTTTGGCTATGGCTACACCTTC
TRBV7-3,TRBJ2-1,TRBD2,few,CASSLSGAGGQFF,TGTGCCAGCAGCTTGTCCGGCGCGGGAGGTCAGTTCTTC
TRBV7-2,TRBJ1-2,-,-,CASSLALRGYTF,TGTGCCAGCAGCTTAGCGTTGAGGGGCTACACCTTC
TRBV3-1,TRBJ2-1,-,few,CASSQDGAQRFF,TGTGCCAGCAGCCAAGATGGGGCGCAGCGGTTCTTC
TRBV6-1,TRBJ2-4,TRBD1,many,CASSRGQGAKNIQYF,TGTGCCAGCAGCCGGGGACAGGGGGCCAAAAACATTCAGTACTTC
TRBV20-1,TRBJ1-3,-,few,CSAREGGPNTIYF,TGCAGTGCTAGAGAGGGCGGGCCAAACACCATATATTTT
TRBV7-2,TRBJ1-6,-,-,CASSLLRGRDSPLHF,TGTGCCAGCAGCTTGTTGAGGGGTCGGGATTCACCCCTCCACTTT
TRBV10-3,TRBJ2-1,TRBD2,-,CANRKNTGTSGSGEQFF,TGTGCCAACAGAAAAAACACCGGGACTAGCGGGAGCGGTGAGCAGTTCTTC
TRBV7-9,TRBJ1-1,-,-,CASGTEPNTEAFF,TGTGCCAGCGGGACGGAGCCGAACACTGAAGCTTTCTTT
TRBV11-2,TRBJ2-5,-,-,CASSLGTGILETQYF,TGTGCCAGCAGCTTAGGAACGGGGATATTGGAGACCCAGTACTTC
TRBV5-1,TRBJ2-3,TRBD1,-,CASRNRGDRTDTQYF,TGCGCCAGTAGAAACAGGGGCGATCGCACAGATACGCAGTATTTT
TRBV4-2,TRBJ2-2,-,-,CASRDPRAGLNSGELFF,TGTGCCAGCAGGGACCCCCGGGCAGGGCTAAACTCCGGGGAGCTGTTTTTT
TRBV12-3/TRBV12-4,TRBJ1-5,-,many,CASSLTENQPQHF,TGCGCCAGCAGCTTGACAGAGAATCAGCCCCAGCATTTT
TRBV6-5,TRBJ1-6,-,-,CASSYGTGNSPLHF,TGTGCCAGCAGTTACGGGACGGGGAATTCACCCCTCCACTTT
TRBV29-1,TRBJ2-7,-,-,CSVEGQGTSYEQYF,TGCAGCGTTGAAGGCCAGGGGACCTCCTACGAGCAGTACTTC
TRBV5-4,TRBJ2-3,TRBD2,once,CASSKRLAGDTQYF,TGTGCCAGCAGCAAGAGACTAGCAGGAGATACGCAGTATTTT
TRBV3-1,TRBJ1-1,-,-,CASSQERRNTEAFF,TGTGCCAGCAGCCAAGAAAGGCGGAACACTGAAGCTTTCTTT
TRBV7-9,TRBJ2-1,-,-,CASSFGRTHRSYNEQFF,TGTGCCAGCAGCTTTGGGCGGACCCACCGTTCCTACAATGAGCAGTTCTTC
TRBV14,TRBJ2-7,-,-,CASSQGWVDRSYEQYF,TGTGCCAGCAGCCAAGGTTGGGTCGACAGGTCCTACGAGCAGTACTTC
TRBV7-2,TRBJ2-7,-,few,CASSLGPGGREQYF,TGTGCCAGCAGCTTAGGTCCCGGGGGGCGCGAGCAGTACTTC
TRBV7-7,TRBJ2-1,-,-,CASSLGEQGNNEQFF,TGTGCTAGCAGCTTAGGAGAGCAGGGGAACAATGAGCAGTTCTTC